The next 29 T cell receptor beta chains were all read from a single sample in a study of blood T cell repertoires in COVID-19. This table comes from immunoSEQ multiplex PCR, and its TCRdb copy is limited to in-frame clones, with some not included. Here the sample spans fewer than 60,000 clones, about nine tenths being singletons. Source material: peripheral blood. Source of these receptors: a man aged 80 or over with active or convalescent COVID-19.

The V call is TRBV2, the J call TRBJ2-6; D gene uncertain. Germline loops: CDR1 SNHLY, CDR2 FYNNEI. The CDR3 runs 13 residues. V was pared by 11 bases and J by 1 base, with 9 bases between. The CDR3 DNA follows: TGTGCCGCCAGGCCTTCTGGGGCCAACGTCCTGACTTTC. Residues: CAARPSGANVLTF.

This chain uses TRBV6-4 with TRBJ1-5; D is uncertain. V gave up 3 bases and J gave up 6 bases, with 9 bases separating them. CDR1 and CDR2 from the germline V gene are MRHNA and SNTAGT. CDR3 length equals 13 residues. The CDR3 reads CASSESGGQPQHF. Here the CDR3 DNA reads TGTGCCAGCAGTGAGTCAGGTGGTCAGCCCCAGCATTTT.

The chain recombines TRBV6-4 with TRBJ2-1; 8 bases are a match to TRBD2. CDR3 length: 15 amino acids. CDR1 is MRHNA and CDR2 is SNTAGT in the germline V gene. With V trimmed by 2 bases and J by 6 bases, 6 bases remained unmatched. The CDR3 reads CASSDNSGGLNEQFF. CDR3 coding DNA: TGTGCCAGCAGTGACAACAGCGGGGGCCTCAATGAGCAGTTCTTC.

The V gene is TRBV19, the J gene TRBJ2-2, with TRBD1 matching over 7 bases. Per germline, CDR1 LNHDA and CDR2 SQIVND (reference sequence). This CDR3 region has 16 residues. Unmatched junction bases numbered 7, after V lost 6 bases and J lost 0 bases. CDR3 protein: CASRRAQGANTGELFF. CDR3 DNA: TGTGCCAGTAGGAGGGCCCAGGGGGCGAACACCGGGGAGCTGTTTTTT. The full variable domain, in which reference TRBV19 and TRBJ2-2 provide the parts outside the CDR3, is DGGITQSPKYLFRKEGQNVTLSCEQNLNHDAMYWYRQDPGQGLRLIYYSQIVNDFQKGDIAEGYSVSREKKESFPLTVTSAQKNPTAFYLCASRRAQGANTGELFFGEGSRLTVL.

This CDR3 reads CASSFHTSGSADTQYF. CDR3 nucleotides: TGTGCCAGCAGCTTTCATACTAGCGGGAGTGCAGATACGCAGTATTTT. The V and J genes are TRBV7-2 and TRBJ2-3, with TRBD2 matching over 11 bases. The length of the CDR3 is 16 residues. V lost 3 bases and J lost 4; bases outside the gene matches: 6. Germline V CDR1 and CDR2: SGHTA, FQGNSA.

The DNA of the CDR3 is TGTGCCAGCAGCCTAGCCGGGACTAGCGCCCACGAGCAGTACTTC. This encodes CASSLAGTSAHEQYF. The rearrangement joins TRBV5-4 to TRBJ2-7, with 10 bases that match TRBD2. This CDR3 spans 15 amino acids. With 4 bases clipped from V and 5 bases from J, the junction kept 9 bases outside the gene matches. CDR1 is SGHNT and CDR2 is YYREEE in the germline V gene (reference sequence). Using reference TRBV5-4 and TRBJ2-7 for the parts outside the CDR3, the full variable domain is ETGVTQSPTHLIKTRGQQVTLRCSSQSGHNTVSWYQQALGQGPQFIFQYYREEENGRGNFPPRFSGLQFPNYSSELNVNALELDDSALYLCASSLAGTSAHEQYFGPGTRLTVT.

This clone has only one observation. The chain has TRBV28 and TRBJ2-7, with D hard to call. Germline values: CDR1 MDHEN, CDR2 SYDVKM. This CDR3 is 10 amino acids long. Trimming took 9 bases from V and 3 from J, leaving 6 bases between them. As DNA, the CDR3 is TGTGCCAGTAGGAGCTACGAGCAGTACTTC. This gives the protein CASRSYEQYF.

This clone was seen a handful of times. CDR3 region: CAISESGTGDGQPQHF. The CDR3 DNA follows: TGTGCCATCAGTGAGTCGGGGACAGGGGACGGCCAGCCCCAGCATTTT. V gene TRBV10-3 combines with J gene TRBJ1-5, with 10 bases fitting TRBD1. The junction had 6 bases not matched to a gene; V was cut back by 0 bases and J by 7 bases. Looked up from germline, CDR1 is ENHRY and CDR2 is SYGVKD. There are 16 residues in the CDR3.

The chain joins TRBV4-3 to TRBJ2-3, with 9 bases lining up with TRBD1. This CDR3 has 17 amino acids. Germline V gene lookup returns CDR1 LGHNA and CDR2 YSLEER. Trimming took 3 bases from V and 5 from J; bases not matched to a gene: 12. The CDR3 DNA is TGCGCCAGCAGCCAGGGGAATTACAGGGGGCGCGGAGATACGCAGTATTTT. It translates to CASSQGNYRGRGDTQYF.

The chain carries TRBV7-2 and TRBJ2-3; D is possibly TRBD2 (6 bases). There are 14 residues in the CDR3. Germline CDR1 reads SGHTA; CDR2 reads FQGNSA. Trimming took 8 bases from V and 6 from J, leaving 18 bases between them. CDR3 residues: CASRSDLGRDTQYF. CDR3 nucleotide sequence: TGTGCCAGCCGATCTGACCTAGGGAGGGATACGCAGTATTTT.

The J gene is TRBJ1-3, the V gene TRBV7-9; D is unclear. Germline V lookup: CDR1 SEHNR, CDR2 FQNEAQ (reference sequence). V was cut by 5 bases and J by 8 bases, with 10 bases left in between. The CDR3 has 12 amino acids. In DNA form, the CDR3 reads TGTGCCAGCAGCGTCAATGGGCACACCATATATTTT. Amino acid sequence: CASSVNGHTIYF. Full variable domain (outside the CDR3, taken from reference TRBV7-9 and TRBJ1-3): DTGVSQNPRHKITKRGQNVTFRCDPISEHNRLYWYRQTLGQGPEFLTYFQNEAQLEKSRLLSDRFSAERPKGSFSTLEIQRTEQGDSAMYLCASSVNGHTIYFGEGSWLTVV.

The gene calls are TRBV28 and TRBJ2-5; 10 nucleotides align to TRBD2. The CDR3 covers 14 residues. Germline-derived CDR1 and CDR2 are MDHEN and SYDVKM. Unmatched junction bases numbered 5, after V lost 6 bases and J lost 4 bases. In DNA, the CDR3 is TGTGCCAGCAGGGGAGCGGGAGGGCTAGAGACCCAGTACTTC. Its translation is CASRGAGGLETQYF.

This clone was recorded once. The rearrangement joins TRBV27 to TRBJ2-5; possible D gene TRBD2, 6 bases. The CDR3 length is 14 residues. Germline V CDR1 and CDR2: MNHEY, SMNVEV (reference sequence). V shed 5 bases and J shed 0 bases, with 10 bases lying between them. In DNA, the CDR3 is TGTGCCAGCAGTAAGCGCGGGGACCAAGAGACCCAGTACTTC. It encodes CASSKRGDQETQYF.

In this sample, this clone turned up once. The chain has TRBV6-5 and TRBJ2-7; D is unresolved. The V gene lost 2 bases and the J gene lost 2 bases, with 10 bases spanning the gap. The CDR3 covers 14 residues. In germline, CDR1 is MNHEY, CDR2 SVGAGI. CDR3 nucleotides: TGTGCCAGCAGTTACAATGGTCTAGCCTACGAGCAGTACTTC. As protein: CASSYNGLAYEQYF.

The chain combines TRBV18 with TRBJ2-7; tentatively, D is TRBD2 (5 bases). Deletions cut 1 base from V and 2 bases from J, with 12 bases between. This CDR3 has 15 amino acids. Germline V gene lookup returns CDR1 KGHSH and CDR2 LQKENI. For the CDR3, the DNA is TGTGCCAGCTCACCACGTAAGGGAGAGCCCTACGAGCAGTACTTC. Protein: CASSPRKGEPYEQYF.

The rearrangement joins TRBV28 to TRBJ1-1, with D uncertain. The CDR3 loop spans 11 amino acids. V was clipped by 6 bases and J by 6 bases, with 8 bases between them. The germline V gene has CDR1 MDHEN and CDR2 SYDVKM. The chain's CDR3 is CASSYTAEAFF. The CDR3 DNA follows: TGTGCCAGCAGCTATACAGCTGAAGCTTTCTTT.

V gene TRBV30 combines with J gene TRBJ1-4; 7 bases map to TRBD1. The germline V gene encodes CDR1 GTSNPN and CDR2 SVGIG (reference sequence). The CDR3 totals 13 residues. Trimming at V came to 3 bases and at J to 6 bases, leaving 4 bases not matched to a gene. CDR3 residues: CAWSRGGDEKLFF. In nucleotides, the CDR3 is TGTGCCTGGAGCCGAGGGGGCGATGAAAAACTGTTTTTT.

The chain carries TRBV7-8 and TRBJ1-5, with D uncertain. Trimming shortened V by 0 bases and J by 4 bases, and 7 bases separated the two germline ends. There are 14 residues in the CDR3. Germline V gives CDR1 SGHVS, CDR2 FQNEAQ. CDR3 amino acids: CASSLAMENQPQHF. Written as DNA, the CDR3 is TGTGCCAGCAGCTTAGCGATGGAGAATCAGCCCCAGCATTTT.

The chain has TRBV9 and TRBJ2-7; 8 positions match TRBD2. The CDR3 totals 15 residues. With V trimmed by 0 bases and J by 3 bases, 5 bases remained unmatched. CDR1 is SGDLS, CDR2 YYNGEE, per germline. The CDR3 is CASSVGTSGNYEQYF. The CDR3 coding sequence is TGTGCCAGCAGCGTAGGAACTAGCGGAAACTACGAGCAGTACTTC.

The chain recombines TRBV10-3 with TRBJ2-1; no clear D. The germline V gene has CDR1 ENHRY and CDR2 SYGVKD. CDR3 size: 13 residues. V lost 3 bases to trimming and J lost 6 bases, with 9 bases between them. The CDR3 spells CAISDPAFNEQFF. DNA for the CDR3: TGTGCCATCAGTGATCCTGCGTTCAATGAGCAGTTCTTC.

CDR3 nucleotides: TGTGCCAGCAGTAGTCAGGGGTCCTACGAGCAGTACTTC. This sequence encodes CASSSQGSYEQYF. V gene TRBV27 combines with J gene TRBJ2-7; possible D gene TRBD1, 6 bases. The V gene lost 5 bases and the J gene lost 1 base, with 9 bases spanning the gap. Per the germline V gene, CDR1 is MNHEY and CDR2 is SMNVEV (reference sequence). The CDR3 length is 13 residues.

The J gene is TRBJ2-5, the V gene TRBV28; a weak D match, TRBD2 (6 bases). Germline assignment: CDR1 MDHEN and CDR2 SYDVKM. The CDR3 totals 14 residues. V lost 2 bases, J lost 3 bases, and 10 bases lay in between. CDR3 in amino acids: CASSLPAGKETQYF. In DNA form, the CDR3 reads TGTGCCAGCAGTTTACCGGCGGGAAAAGAGACCCAGTACTTC.

The rearrangement joins TRBV28 to TRBJ1-4, with 9 bases lining up with TRBD1. Germline CDR1 MDHEN, CDR2 SYDVKM. V lost 5 bases and J lost 7; bases outside the gene matches: 11. CDR3 length: 16 amino acids. The CDR3 protein is CASSQPGQGFGEKLFF. CDR3 coding DNA: TGTGCCAGCAGTCAACCGGGACAGGGTTTTGGTGAAAAACTGTTTTTT. The whole variable domain, remainder taken from reference TRBV28 and TRBJ1-4, is DVKVTQSSRYLVKRTGEKVFLECVQDMDHENMFWYRQDPGLGLRLIYFSYDVKMKEKGDIPEGYSVSREKKERFSLILESASTNQTSMYLCASSQPGQGFGEKLFFGSGTQLSVL.

This clone was seen more than once but under ten times. V is TRBV7-2 and J is TRBJ2-2; possible D gene TRBD2, 5 bases. This CDR3 spans 15 amino acids. Germline V gives CDR1 SGHTA, CDR2 FQGNSA. The V gene lost 3 bases and the J gene lost 0 bases, with 8 bases spanning the gap. CDR3 DNA sequence: TGTGCCAGCAGCTTGACGGGGACGAACACCGGGGAGCTGTTTTTT. Translating gives CASSLTGTNTGELFF. The whole variable domain, remainder taken from reference TRBV7-2 and TRBJ2-2, is GAGVSQSPSNKVTEKGKDVELRCDPISGHTALYWYRQSLGQGLEFLIYFQGNSAPDKSGLPSDRFSAERTGGSVSTLTIQRTQQEDSAVYLCASSLTGTNTGELFFGEGSRLTVL.

This clone has only a few counts. This chain joins TRBV20-1 and TRBJ1-2; TRBD1 is a possible D gene (6 bases). The CDR3 loop spans 11 amino acids. CDR1 is DFQATT and CDR2 is SNEGSKA in the germline V gene (reference sequence). V shed 3 bases and J shed 6 bases, with 8 bases lying between them. CDR3 region: CSASRDNGYTF. In nucleotides, the CDR3 is TGCAGTGCTAGCCGGGACAATGGCTACACCTTC.

The V call is TRBV9, the J call TRBJ2-7; 9 positions agree with TRBD1. Germline assignment: CDR1 SGDLS and CDR2 YYNGEE. The V gene end was trimmed by 0 bases and the J gene end by 6 bases; junction bases not matched to a gene: 4. The CDR3 spans 14 residues. CDR3 loop: CASSVEGQGFEQYF. CDR3 nucleotide sequence: TGTGCCAGCAGCGTAGAAGGACAGGGGTTCGAGCAGTACTTC.

This clone is labeled large (0.1 to 1%). The genes are TRBV19 and TRBJ1-4, with 8 bases that match TRBD1. The germline V gene has CDR1 LNHDA and CDR2 SQIVND (reference sequence). V lost 6 bases, J lost 6 bases, and 6 bases stayed unmatched. CDR3 length: 14 residues. Here the CDR3 reads CASRAQGVHEKLFF. CDR3 sequence (DNA): TGTGCCAGTAGGGCACAGGGGGTACATGAAAAACTGTTTTTT.

The count of this clone is one. The DNA for the CDR3 is TGCGCCAGCAGCTTGGGTATCGGTAGCTTCTACGAGCAGTACTTC. Its translation is CASSLGIGSFYEQYF. V and J are TRBV5-1 and TRBJ2-7, with D unclear. V was trimmed by 0 bases and J by 3 bases, leaving 13 bases between them. CDR1 is SGHRS, CDR2 YFSETQ, per germline. The CDR3 runs to 15 residues.

V usage is TRBV11-2 and J usage is TRBJ2-7, with a weak D call TRBD1 (7 bases). The CDR3 spans 15 residues. The V end was cut by 5 bases, the J end by 4 bases, with 18 bases between. Germline-derived CDR1 and CDR2 are SGHAT and FQNNGV. The CDR3 region is CASSPGRGTAYEQYF. The DNA of the CDR3 is TGTGCCAGCAGCCCGGGACGCGGGACAGCATACGAGCAGTACTTC.